This T cell receptor (beta chain) was sequenced in a study of T cells after yellow fever vaccination. Study conclusions and caveats: The secondary response showed a weaker magnitude and a faster peak, day 5 versus 15. Clonotypes shared by both compartments, CD4 and CD8, made up a small share.

The V gene's germline CDR1 is KGHSH and CDR2 LQKENI. Between the trimmed V and J ends, which lost 2 bases and 6 bases, there was a span of 19 bases. The CDR3 has 16 amino acids. For TCR, cDNA came from 5'RACE template switching, which added a universal primer site and UMIs. From the 5' RACE reads, TCRdb called clonotypes with MiXCR, one entry per CDR3 protein. The sample lists about 550,000 distinct CDR3 sequences, 15% to 20% occurring once. In regard to this clonotype: The antigen is not known.

The sample consisted of PBMCs, taken 15 days after the yellow fever booster vaccination. This receptor was obtained from a man aged 25 to 40 who received the YFV17D yellow fever vaccine. This chain joins TRBV18 and TRBJ1-1, with D perhaps TRBD1 (6 bases). CDR3 sequence (DNA): TGTGCCAGCTCACCATACAGTATTGCGGGGGGCGCTGAAGCTTTCTTT. Its translation: CASSPYSIAGGAEAFF.